The next 16 T cell receptor beta chains were all read from a single sample in a study of T cell repertoires in cytomegalovirus infection. TCRdb re-derived calls from the reads in MiXCR, one entry per CDR3 protein. This table holds about 740,000 distinct CDR3 sequences, roughly a third found once. Sequences were obtained from PBMCs. The receptors stem from a human donor in good health (CMV status not recorded). Some clones in this sample may be carry-over from other donors' samples.

This clonotype occurred many times. V gene TRBV7-6 combines with J gene TRBJ2-2; 10 bases are a match to TRBD1. CDR3 length equals 15 residues. From germline, CDR1 is SGHVS and CDR2 FNYEAQ. V shed 5 bases, J shed 5 bases, and the junction held 5 bases outside the gene matches. The CDR3 nucleotides are TGTGCCAGCAGCCCCGGGACAGGGGAGACCGGGGAGCTGTTTTTT. Translation gives CASSPGTGETGELFF.

This clonotype showed up just a few times. Since a much larger clone is just one base distant, this may be a read error. The chain employs TRBV11-2 and TRBJ2-5, with a tentative D call TRBD1 (5 bases). This CDR3 is 13 amino acids long. Per germline, CDR1 SGHAT and CDR2 FQNNGV. CDR3 DNA sequence: TGTGACAGCAGTCAGGGATCGGTAGAGACCCAGTACTTC. Translated, it gives CDSSQGSVETQYF.

A remark on this clonotype: An end of the junction does not agree with germline; a read error may underlie this. The chain is built from TRBV12-3 or TRBV12-4 and TRBJ1-4; D is unresolved. The CDR3 has 15 amino acids. The CDR3 loop reads CASRLVAATNEKLFF. CDR3 DNA sequence: TGTGCCAGCAGATTAGTAGCCGCAACTAATGAAAAACTGTTTTTT.

The table lists this clonotype with a few counts. J is TRBJ1-3 and V is TRBV5-1; D unresolved. V was pared by 0 bases and J by 1 base, with 8 bases between. Looked up from germline, CDR1 is SGHRS and CDR2 is YFSETQ. The CDR3 contains 15 residues. CDR3 sequence: CASSLDSRSGNTIYF. The CDR3 DNA reads TGCGCCAGCAGCTTGGACAGCCGATCTGGAAACACCATATATTTT.

In this sample, this clonotype turned up many times. This chain uses TRBV7-8 with TRBJ2-1; 9 bases line up with TRBD2. Germline CDR1 SGHVS, CDR2 FQNEAQ. This CDR3 is 19 amino acids long. V lost 1 base to trimming and J lost 1 base; unmatched junction nucleotides: 11. The CDR3 is CASSLEVTGLALSYNEQFF. DNA for the CDR3: TGTGCCAGCAGCTTAGAAGTGACGGGACTAGCCTTATCCTACAATGAGCAGTTCTTC.

The chain employs TRBV15 and TRBJ1-2; 8 positions agree with TRBD1. The CDR3 has 18 amino acids. Germline V gene lookup returns CDR1 LNHNV and CDR2 YYDKDF (reference sequence). V was clipped by 1 base and J by 1 base; unmatched bases: 11. CDR3 region: CATSRVGQGVWDNYGYTF. The CDR3 DNA is TGTGCCACCAGCAGAGTAGGACAGGGTGTTTGGGATAACTATGGCTACACCTTC.

The gene calls are TRBV20-1 and TRBJ1-6; D is perhaps TRBD1 (6 bases). Germline CDR1 DFQATT, CDR2 SNEGSKA (reference sequence). Deletions cut 3 bases from V and 9 bases from J, with 9 bases between. This CDR3 has 12 amino acids. As DNA, the CDR3 is TGCAGTGCTAGTGTCAGGGGTTCACCCCTCCACTTT. Protein product: CSASVRGSPLHF.

This clonotype was recorded many times. The chain employs TRBV7-6 and TRBJ1-5, with D perhaps matching TRBD1 (5 bases). Germline V lookup: CDR1 SGHVS, CDR2 FNYEAQ. The CDR3 covers 15 residues. V lost 6 bases, J lost 4 bases, and 16 bases lay in between. The CDR3 loop reads CASSRRDGSNQPQHF. CDR3 coding DNA: TGTGCCAGCAGTCGGCGGGACGGATCTAATCAGCCCCAGCATTTT.

The chain uses TRBV28 and TRBJ1-1; weak D call: TRBD1 (5 bases). This CDR3 is 17 amino acids long. V was pared by 5 bases and J by 3 bases, with 22 bases between. The V gene's germline CDR1 is MDHEN and CDR2 SYDVKM. In DNA form, the CDR3 reads TGTGCCAGCAGTCCCCTCCCAGGCCAGGGCGGTGACACTGAAGCTTTCTTT. Amino acids: CASSPLPGQGGDTEAFF.

This clonotype has at least ten counts. The chain is built from TRBV7-6 and TRBJ1-6, with TRBD1 identical over 10 bases. This CDR3 is built from 13 residues. Germline values: CDR1 SGHVS, CDR2 FNYEAQ. The CDR3 protein is CAIQDRGNSPLHF. In DNA form, the CDR3 reads TGTGCGATACAGGACAGGGGGAATTCACCCCTCCACTTT.

Comments on this clonotype: The conserved closing phenylalanine or tryptophan is absent in this CDR3, likely reflecting a read error. No DNA is shown, since the ends of the CDR3 on it are uncertain; the CDR3 is the one TCRdb lists. The chain combines TRBV6-5 with TRBJ1-1; the D call in the table, TRBD1, was not verified against the DNA. From germline, CDR1 is MNHEY and CDR2 SVGAGI. From its first to its last residue, the CDR3 has 14 amino acids. CDR3 loop: CSSSYQGESTETFS.

With regard to this clonotype: A much larger clonotype is one base distant, so this may be a read error. The chain joins TRBV7-2 to TRBJ2-5, with 8 bases that match TRBD2. CDR1 and CDR2 from the germline V gene are SGHTA and FQGNSA. The CDR3 length is 16 residues. The CDR3 sequence is CASSPGGGTIQEIQYF. In DNA, the CDR3 is TGTGCCAGCAGCCCGGGCGGGGGGACGATACAAGAGATCCAGTACTTC.

Regarding this clonotype: An end of the junction differs from the germline gene, which may be a read error. CDR3 nucleotides: TGTGCCAGCAGCTTGCGACGTGTCCAGGCGCCCCCCCCCACAGAGACGCAGTATTTT. Protein product: CASSLRRVQAPPPTETQYF. The chain has TRBV7-9 and TRBJ2-3; D is unclear. The CDR3 totals 19 residues. Per the germline V gene, CDR1 is SEHNR and CDR2 is FQNEAQ (reference sequence).

This clonotype was observed a handful of times. V is TRBV28 and J is TRBJ1-4, with a weak D call TRBD1 (5 bases). Germline V gives CDR1 MDHEN, CDR2 SYDVKM. V lost 4 bases and J lost 1, with 13 bases in between. The CDR3 totals 16 residues. This CDR3 reads CASSSGGGGTNEKLFF. The CDR3 DNA is TGTGCCAGCAGTTCCGGGGGAGGCGGAACTAATGAAAAACTGTTTTTT.

V gene TRBV10-3 combines with J gene TRBJ1-1, with no clear D. CDR1 and CDR2 (germline): ENHRY, SYGVKD. Trimming removed 4 bases at V and 3 bases at J, with 6 bases between. CDR3 size: 12 residues. CDR3 residues: CAISGQDTEAFF. Written as DNA, the CDR3 is TGTGCCATCAGTGGCCAAGACACTGAAGCTTTCTTT.

This clonotype was found a few times. V is TRBV7-6 and J is TRBJ2-1; D is unresolved. CDR1 and CDR2 from the germline V gene are SGHVS and FNYEAQ. Trimming stripped 1 base from V and 8 bases from J, with 9 bases between. This CDR3 is 13 amino acids long. The CDR3 DNA reads as TGTGCCAGCAGCTTAGGGCGGATCGATGAGCAGTTCTTC. This codes for CASSLGRIDEQFF.